The 20 T cell receptor beta chains in this list originate from one sample, sequenced in a study of blood T cells in healthy people across ages. Using a J-beta primer mix together with a sample-barcoded 5' primer, a second PCR was run for about 7 to 12 cycles. TCRdb fed the 5' RACE reads into MiXCR, producing one record per CDR3 protein. The table lists around 990,000 distinct CDR3 sequences, approximately 26% of them singletons. These data were likewise used in another study, on T cells of mothers and their children.

Source material: blood. These receptors were taken from a girl aged 2-10 years in good health.

This clonotype has just a few counts. The rearrangement uses TRBV28 and TRBJ1-6; TRBD1 matches at 7 bases. CDR3 length equals 15 residues. With 7 bases clipped from V and 8 bases from J, the junction kept 11 bases outside the gene matches. CDR1 MDHEN and CDR2 SYDVKM come from the germline V gene. The CDR3 here is CASNKKEGAYSPLHF. The CDR3 nucleotides read TGTGCCAGCAACAAAAAGGAGGGGGCTTATTCACCCCTCCACTTT.

This clonotype was detected only a few times. The V and J genes are TRBV6-1 and TRBJ2-3; D perhaps matches TRBD2 (6 bases). Trimming removed 11 bases from V and 0 bases from J, with 15 bases in between. The germline CDR1 and CDR2 sequences are MNHNS and SASEGT. CDR3 size: 14 residues. CDR3 nucleotide sequence: TGTGCCGCGGGAATGGGTCCTAGCACAGATACGCAGTATTTT. Translation gives CAAGMGPSTDTQYF.

This chain joins TRBV5-1 and TRBJ2-7; 7 bases are shared with TRBD2. The last part of the DNA fits TRBJ2-5 better; the J call may be wrong. The CDR3 is 15 residues long. The germline V gene has CDR1 SGHRS and CDR2 YFSETQ. The CDR3 region is CASSLRSGKQETQYF. In nucleotides, the CDR3 is TGCGCCAGCAGCTTGAGGAGCGGGAAGCAAGAGACCCAGTACTTC.

This clonotype was observed a handful of times. V gene TRBV27 combines with J gene TRBJ2-1, with D possibly being TRBD2 (6 bases). The CDR3 has 15 residues. Germline CDR1 and CDR2: MNHEY and SMNVEV (reference sequence). Trimming pared 3 bases from V and 4 bases from J, leaving 13 bases between. CDR3 sequence: CASSFTRGGYNEQFF. Here the CDR3 DNA reads TGTGCCAGCAGTTTCACTCGGGGAGGTTACAATGAGCAGTTCTTC.

This clonotype has at least ten counts. The chain employs TRBV7-2 and TRBJ2-7; weak D call: TRBD2 (6 bases). This CDR3 is built from 13 residues. The V end was cut by 3 bases, the J end by 3 bases, with 9 bases between. CDR1 SGHTA and CDR2 FQGNSA come from the germline V gene. CDR3 nucleotides: TGTGCCAGCAGCTTGAGGGGACTCTACGAGCAGTACTTC. This codes for CASSLRGLYEQYF.

The genes are TRBV24-1 and TRBJ1-1, with D perhaps matching TRBD1 (5 bases). The CDR3 sequence is 16 residues long. Per the germline V gene, CDR1 is KGHDR and CDR2 is SFDVKD. Trimming pared 0 bases from V and 0 bases from J, leaving 10 bases between. CDR3 coding DNA: TGTGCCACCAGTGATTTGAAGGGACCGCTGAACACTGAAGCTTTCTTT. Amino acid sequence: CATSDLKGPLNTEAFF.

The genes are TRBV10-3 and TRBJ1-2; D possibly corresponds to TRBD1 (5 bases). The CDR3 is 17 amino acids. Trimming took 7 bases from V and 6 from J, leaving 27 bases between them. Per the germline V gene, CDR1 is ENHRY and CDR2 is SYGVKD. The CDR3: CAITSGTRGLGLDGYTF. CDR3 DNA sequence: TGTGCCATCACCTCCGGGACGAGGGGACTTGGGCTGGATGGCTACACCTTC.

V gene TRBV12-3 or TRBV12-4 combines with J gene TRBJ2-5; D might be TRBD1 or TRBD2, each matching 5 bases. The J call is in doubt because the DNA end fits TRBJ2-1 better. The CDR3 length is 13 residues. The CDR3 sequence: CASSLGALGEQFF. The CDR3 DNA follows: TGTGCCAGCTCCCTCGGGGCCCTCGGGGAGCAGTTCTTC.

J is TRBJ1-2 and V is TRBV12-5; D remains ambiguous. Trimming pared 0 bases from V and 8 bases from J, leaving 19 bases between. The CDR3 covers 16 residues. Germline CDR1 is LGHNT and CDR2 is FRNRAP. The CDR3 loop reads CASGLVVGEQSSGYTF. The CDR3 DNA is TGTGCTAGTGGTTTGGTAGTGGGTGAACAGTCCAGCGGCTACACCTTC.

This clonotype was seen a handful of times. This rearrangement joins TRBV11-2 to TRBJ2-5; TRBD2 agrees at 9 bases. There are 17 residues in the CDR3. The germline gives CDR1 SGHAT, CDR2 FQNNGV. V was clipped by 1 base and J by 4 bases; unmatched bases: 10. For the CDR3, the DNA is TGTGCCAGCAGCTTAGTGAGACTAGCGGCCCAATTAGAGACCCAGTACTTC. Translated: CASSLVRLAAQLETQYF. Full variable domain (missing parts from reference TRBV11-2 and TRBJ2-5): EAGVAQSPRYKIIEKRQSVAFWCNPISGHATLYWYQQILGQGPKLLIQFQNNGVVDDSQLPKDRFSAERLKGVDSTLKIQPAKLEDSAVYLCASSLVRLAAQLETQYFGPGTRLLVL.

This clonotype occurred a few times. The chain joins TRBV27 to TRBJ2-6; unclear D gene. CDR1 is MNHEY and CDR2 is SMNVEV in the germline V gene (reference sequence). This CDR3 comprises 16 residues. Trimming stripped 3 bases from V and 4 bases from J, with 13 bases between. This CDR3 is CASSFGSEAGANVLTF. The CDR3 DNA is TGTGCCAGCAGTTTCGGGTCCGAGGCCGGGGCCAACGTCCTGACTTTC.

The rearrangement joins TRBV27 to TRBJ2-5, with 7 bases identical to TRBD1. The end of the DNA fits TRBJ2-1 better, so the J call may be wrong. CDR1 is MNHEY and CDR2 is SMNVEV in the germline V gene (reference sequence). This CDR3 is built from 13 residues. CDR3 amino acids: CASGEQGVYEQFF. The CDR3 nucleotides read TGTGCCAGCGGCGAGCAGGGGGTCTATGAGCAGTTCTTC.

This chain links TRBV29-1 with TRBJ1-1; D is unresolved. The CDR3 runs to 13 residues. Deletions cut 7 bases from V and 4 bases from J, with 16 bases between. Germline V gene lookup returns CDR1 SQVTM and CDR2 ANQGSEA. The DNA of the CDR3 is TGCAGCGCCCAACCCAGGCTTCGCACTGAAGCTTTCTTT. Protein product: CSAQPRLRTEAFF.

The chain combines TRBV6-5 with TRBJ2-1; no reliable D call. The length of the CDR3 is 14 residues. V was cut by 6 bases and J by 0 bases, with 9 bases left in between. Germline V gene sequence: CDR1 MNHEY, CDR2 SVGAGI. The CDR3 DNA sequence: TGTGCCAGCAGGATTCGAAGCTCCTACAATGAGCAGTTCTTC. This sequence encodes CASRIRSSYNEQFF.

The rearrangement joins TRBV9 to TRBJ2-1, with D perhaps given as TRBD1 or TRBD2 (5 bases each). The germline V and J ends were trimmed by 8 bases and 3 bases, with 15 bases remaining between them. CDR1 and CDR2 (germline): SGDLS, YYNGEE. The CDR3 is 14 amino acids. The CDR3 protein is CASRPEGIYNEQFF. CDR3 nucleotide sequence: TGTGCCAGTAGACCCGAGGGGATCTACAATGAGCAGTTCTTC. Variable domain in full (rest from reference TRBV9 and TRBJ2-1): DSGVTQTPKHLITATGQRVTLRCSPRSGDLSVYWYQQSLDQGLQFLIQYYNGEERAKGNILERFSAQQFPDLHSELNLSSLELGDSALYFCASRPEGIYNEQFFGPGTRLTVL.

The chain couples TRBV5-5 to TRBJ1-2; D unresolved. The CDR3 covers 15 residues. CDR1 is SGHKS and CDR2 is YYEKEE in the germline V gene (reference sequence). V was shortened by 2 bases and J by 4 bases, with 15 bases between the two germline ends. DNA of the CDR3: TGTGCCAGCAGCTTATGGAAAGGAACAGCCTATGGCTACACCTTC. It yields the protein CASSLWKGTAYGYTF.

This clonotype was seen only a few times. This chain joins TRBV28 and TRBJ2-4; the D gene is possibly TRBD2 (6 bases). V gave up 5 bases and J gave up 0 bases, with 17 bases separating them. The CDR3 spans 17 residues. Germline V lookup: CDR1 MDHEN, CDR2 SYDVKM. For the CDR3, the DNA is TGTGCCAGCAGTCTGCCATGGACTACTCTAGCCAAAAACATTCAGTACTTC. It specifies CASSLPWTTLAKNIQYF.

The rearrangement links TRBV7-9 to TRBJ2-5, with D possibly being TRBD1 or TRBD2 (5 bases each). The CDR3 is made up of 13 amino acids. V lost 11 bases to trimming and J lost 2 bases, with 15 bases between them. Per the germline V gene, CDR1 is SEHNR and CDR2 is FQNEAQ (reference sequence). CDR3 nucleotide sequence: TGTGCCGGTCGGGGACCCTGGCAAGAGACCCAGTACTTC. Residues: CAGRGPWQETQYF.

The table lists this clonotype with a few counts. The chain combines TRBV20-1 with TRBJ2-2; 7 bases fit TRBD2. CDR3 length equals 17 residues. J lost 5 bases, V lost 0 bases, and 12 bases had no gene match. Germline V gene lookup returns CDR1 DFQATT and CDR2 SNEGSKA (reference sequence). CDR3 in amino acids: CSARDLRESPGTGELFF. Written as DNA, the CDR3 is TGCAGTGCTAGAGATTTGCGGGAGAGCCCGGGGACCGGGGAGCTGTTTTTT.

This clonotype has at least ten counts. This chain uses TRBV18 with TRBJ2-7; TRBD1 might be the D (6 bases). This CDR3 has 11 residues. Trimming took 2 bases from V and 7 from J, leaving 6 bases between them. Germline V gene sequence: CDR1 KGHSH, CDR2 LQKENI. CDR3 nucleotide sequence: TGTGCCAGCTCACCAGGGACAGAGCAGTACTTC. Amino acid sequence: CASSPGTEQYF.